This is a list of T cell receptor beta chains from one sample in a study of cytomegalovirus exposure and HLA in healthy donors. Here immunoSEQ multiplex PCR was the method, and the copy in TCRdb shows in-frame clones only, minus some. The sample consists of more than 110,000 clones, approximately 79% of them appearing once. Sequenced material: PBMCs. The receptors were sampled from a man between 18 and 35 years old in good health and CMV-seronegative. Each CDR3 is given with its conserved first and last residue. The D gene is left open where the match is weak. Some rows mark clone size as missing; the rest say once, few, many or name a class of expanded clone.

>NA|TRBJ2-1|TRBV4-2|NA
CASSQVSGNEQFF
TGTGCCAGCAGCCAAGTCTCAGGGAATGAGCAGTTCTTC
>NA|TRBJ1-1|TRBV9|NA
CASSEQGNTEAFF
TGTGCCAGCAGCGAACAGGGGAACACTGAAGCTTTCTTT
>NA|TRBJ1-6|TRBV30|NA
CAWSPGGGRNSPLHF
TGTGCCTGGTCCCCGGGCGGAGGGAGAAATTCACCCCTCCACTTT
>NA|TRBJ2-4|TRBV4-1|NA
CASSQVGGYIQYF
TGCGCCAGCAGCCAAGTGGGGGGTTACATTCAGTACTTC
>NA|TRBJ2-7|TRBV6-1|NA
CASSWTVLSEYEQYF
TGTGCCAGCAGCTGGACTGTACTATCCGAGTACGAGCAGTACTTC
>NA|TRBJ1-2|TRBV5-1|TRBD1
CASSLSQGMDGYTF
TGCGCCAGCAGCTTATCACAGGGGATGGATGGCTACACCTTC
>NA|TRBJ2-7|TRBV14|NA
CASSQVRYEQYF
TGTGCCAGCAGCCAAGTCCGGTACGAGCAGTACTTC
>NA|TRBJ2-1|TRBV11-2|NA
CASSVTYNEQFF
TGTGCCAGCAGCGTGACTTACAATGAGCAGTTCTTC
>NA|TRBJ1-2|TRBV7-8|NA
CASSFQTGRVLNYGYTF
TGTGCCAGCAGCTTCCAGACAGGCCGAGTGTTAAACTATGGCTACACCTTC
>NA|TRBJ2-7|TRBV9|NA
CASSVGAGKYEQYF
TGTGCCAGCAGCGTAGGGGCGGGGAAATACGAGCAGTACTTC
>NA|TRBJ1-2|TRBV7-9|NA
CASSSERTKEYGYTF
TGTGCCAGCAGCTCGGAGAGAACAAAGGAATATGGCTACACCTTC
>NA|TRBJ1-5|TRBV6-6|NA
CATRGARGNQPQHF
TGTGCCACTCGGGGGGCACGGGGCAATCAGCCCCAGCATTTT
>NA|TRBJ1-6|TRBV6-5|NA
CASSYRGYNSPLHF
TGTGCCAGCAGTTACCGCGGCTATAATTCACCCCTCCACTTT
>NA|TRBJ2-2|TRBV7-9|TRBD1
CASSPTTGVGTGELFF
TGTGCCAGCAGCCCTACTACAGGGGTGGGCACCGGGGAGCTGTTTTTT
>NA|TRBJ2-7|TRBV15|TRBD2
CATSRGRTSGYEQYF
TGTGCCACCAGCCGAGGACGGACTAGCGGCTACGAGCAGTACTTC
>NA|TRBJ2-2|TRBV9|TRBD1
CASSSQGAPGELFF
TGTGCCAGCAGCTCTCAGGGGGCCCCCGGGGAGCTGTTTTTT
>once|TRBJ2-7|TRBV7-9|TRBD1
CASSRGQGSSYEQYF
TGTGCCAGCAGCCGGGGACAGGGGAGCTCCTACGAGCAGTACTTC
>NA|TRBJ2-3|TRBV7-6|NA
CASSLQFRQELRDTQYF
TGTGCCAGCAGCTTACAGTTCCGCCAGGAATTACGCGATACGCAGTATTTT
>NA|TRBJ2-1|TRBV28|TRBD1
CASSLGTGGWFDEQFF
TGTGCCAGCAGTTTGGGGACAGGGGGTTGGTTTGATGAGCAGTTCTTC
>NA|TRBJ1-2|TRBV10-3|NA
CAISDQGNNYGYTF
TGTGCCATCAGTGACCAGGGAAACAACTATGGCTACACCTTC
>NA|TRBJ1-4|TRBV7-6|TRBD1
CASSPWDRGAEKLFF
TGTGCCAGCAGCCCCTGGGACAGGGGGGCTGAAAAACTGTTTTTT
>few|TRBJ1-1|TRBV5-1|NA
CASSLGGRNTEAFF
TGCGCCAGCAGCTTGGGAGGCAGAAACACTGAAGCTTTCTTT
>NA|TRBJ2-2|TRBV2|TRBD1
CASIEKFGQGNTGELFF
TGTGCCAGCATTGAAAAGTTTGGACAGGGGAACACCGGGGAGCTGTTTTTT
>NA|TRBJ1-3|TRBV2|TRBD1
CASEGTPGQGNTIYF
TGTGCCAGCGAGGGAACACCGGGACAGGGGAACACCATATATTTT
>NA|TRBJ2-1|TRBV15|TRBD2
CATSREERGGYNEQFF
TGTGCCACCAGCAGAGAGGAGCGGGGGGGCTACAATGAGCAGTTCTTC
>few|TRBJ1-2|TRBV4-1|NA
CASSQGENHRDGYTF
TGCGCCAGCAGCCAAGGGGAAAACCACAGGGACGGCTACACCTTC
>NA|TRBJ2-5|TRBV5-1|NA
CASNPGNQETQYF
TGCGCCAGCAACCCAGGGAACCAAGAGACCCAGTACTTC
>NA|TRBJ2-3|TRBV5-4|TRBD2
CASRPRTSGTSTDTQYF
TGTGCCAGCAGGCCCCGGACTAGCGGGACTAGCACAGATACGCAGTATTTT
>few|TRBJ2-5|TRBV2|NA
CASSEDLAVETQYF
TGTGCCAGCAGTGAAGACTTAGCTGTAGAGACCCAGTACTTC
>NA|TRBJ1-1|TRBV6-6|NA
CASSLQGMGAAEAFF
TGTGCCAGCAGCCTACAGGGAATGGGCGCGGCTGAAGCTTTCTTT
>NA|TRBJ1-5|TRBV7-2|NA
CASSLDLPLVGNQPQHF
TGTGCCAGCAGCTTAGATTTACCCTTGGTAGGCAATCAGCCCCAGCATTTT
>NA|TRBJ1-5|TRBV7-2|NA
CASSLKTGPVPYSNQPQHF
TGTGCCAGCAGCTTAAAAACAGGTCCCGTACCTTATAGCAATCAGCCCCAGCATTTT
>NA|TRBJ2-3|TRBV27|NA
CASSPGDWSQTTLADTQYF
TGTGCCAGCAGCCCAGGGGATTGGAGCCAGACCACCTTGGCAGATACGCAGTATTTT
>NA|TRBJ2-7|TRBV27|TRBD1
CASSRTIGQGREYEQYF
TGTGCCAGCAGTCGCACGATCGGACAGGGAAGGGAGTACGAGCAGTACTTC
>few|TRBJ2-2|TRBV11-2|NA
CASSELRRYTGELFF
TGTGCCAGCAGTGAATTGAGGAGGTACACCGGGGAGCTGTTTTTT
>NA|TRBJ1-1|TRBV27|NA
CASSSHDGYTEAFF
TGTGCCAGCAGTTCCCACGACGGGTACACTGAAGCTTTCTTT
>few|TRBJ2-2|TRBV4-1|NA
CASSQVRGIDTGELFF
TGCGCCAGCAGCCAAGTCCGGGGGATTGACACCGGGGAGCTGTTTTTT
>NA|TRBJ2-3|TRBV29-1|NA
CSVEGREDTQYF
TGCAGCGTTGAAGGCAGGGAAGATACGCAGTATTTT
>NA|TRBJ1-1|TRBV9|TRBD1
CASSRTGGMNTEAFF
TGTGCCAGCAGCCGGACAGGGGGCATGAACACTGAAGCTTTCTTT
>once|TRBJ1-2|TRBV5-1|TRBD1
CASSYRDRTLNLQGYTF
TGCGCCAGCAGTTACCGGGACAGAACTCTTAACTTGCAGGGCTACACCTTC
>NA|TRBJ2-7|TRBV5-6|TRBD1
CASSIGQGSYEQYF
TGTGCCAGCAGCATTGGACAGGGTTCCTACGAGCAGTACTTC
>NA|TRBJ2-3|TRBV27|TRBD1
CASSPTGAGTDTQYF
TGTGCCAGCAGCCCGACAGGGGCAGGCACAGATACGCAGTATTTT
>NA|TRBJ2-5|TRBV9|NA
CASSGTGRDQETQYF
TGTGCCAGCAGCGGCACCGGGAGAGACCAAGAGACCCAGTACTTC
>NA|TRBJ1-6|TRBV6-6|NA
CASSYSGGDNSPLHF
TGTGCCAGCAGTTACTCTGGCGGGGATAATTCACCCCTCCACTTT
>few|TRBJ1-2|TRBV5-5|NA
CASSLFTQGIGVYGYTF
TGTGCCAGCAGCCTTTTTACCCAGGGGATTGGGGTCTATGGCTACACCTTC
>NA|TRBJ1-5|TRBV2|NA
CASSEYRGPGGPQHF
TGTGCCAGCAGTGAATATCGGGGGCCGGGGGGGCCCCAGCATTTT
>few|TRBJ1-6|TRBV7-2|TRBD1
CASSRDRGISPLHF
TGTGCCAGCAGCCGCGACAGGGGGATCTCACCCCTCCACTTT
>NA|TRBJ1-5|TRBV7-2|NA
CASSLVGLSNQPQHF
TGTGCCAGCAGCTTAGTGGGCCTTAGCAATCAGCCCCAGCATTTT
>NA|TRBJ2-7|TRBV11-2|NA
CASSFGGPYEQYF
TGTGCCAGCAGCTTCGGCGGTCCCTACGAGCAGTACTTC
>NA|TRBJ1-4|TRBV5-1|NA
CASSTSGTPEEKLFF
TGCGCCAGCAGCACTTCCGGGACACCGGAGGAAAAACTGTTTTTT
>NA|TRBJ1-6|TRBV10-1|NA
CAVPDGVMWADSPLHF
TGCGCAGTCCCGGACGGGGTTATGTGGGCCGATTCACCCCTCCACTTT
>NA|TRBJ1-5|TRBV19|NA
CASSIDPPNSNQPQHF
TGTGCCAGTAGTATAGACCCCCCCAATAGCAATCAGCCCCAGCATTTT
>NA|TRBJ2-5|TRBV28|NA
CASQGAETQYF
TGTGCCAGCCAGGGTGCGGAGACCCAGTACTTC
>NA|TRBJ2-1|TRBV7-2|TRBD2
CASSRGGGGHNEQFF
TGTGCCAGCAGCCGGGGGGGCGGGGGGCACAATGAGCAGTTCTTC
>NA|TRBJ2-1|TRBV7-2|TRBD1
CASSLTGINYEQFF
TGTGCCAGCAGCCTGACAGGGATTAACTATGAGCAGTTCTTC
>NA|TRBJ1-3|TRBV29-1|NA
CSVVGPISGNTIYF
TGCAGCGTTGTTGGGCCGATCTCTGGAAACACCATATATTTT